Listed here are 3 T cell receptor beta chains from one sample, sequenced in a study of identical twins. A single record per CDR3 protein comes from TCRdb applying MiXCR to the 5' RACE reads. The sample has around 1.7 million distinct CDR3 sequences; 25% to 35% are singletons. The source material was cord blood. These receptors originate from a newborn girl in good health.

Here the CDR3 reads CAINGLAGNSSYEQYF. DNA for the CDR3: TGTGCCATCAACGGACTAGCGGGGAATAGCTCCTACGAGCAGTACTTC. The chain is built from TRBV10-3 and TRBJ2-7; TRBD2 agrees at 12 bases. The CDR3 has 16 residues. The junction had 7 bases not matched to a gene; V was cut back by 7 bases and J by 0 bases. Germline V gives CDR1 ENHRY, CDR2 SYGVKD.

V and J are TRBV28 and TRBJ2-7; D unresolved. The CDR3 is 14 residues long. Germline lookup yields CDR1 MDHEN and CDR2 SYDVKM. V was clipped by 5 bases and J by 1 base, with 12 bases between them. DNA of the CDR3: TGTGCCAGCAGTGGACGGACGGAGTCCTACGAGCAGTACTTC. This encodes CASSGRTESYEQYF.

The CDR3 reads CASSFPYPTGDYNEQFF. The CDR3 DNA is TGTGCCAGCAGTTTCCCTTATCCGACAGGGGACTACAATGAGCAGTTCTTC. The V and J genes are TRBV12-3 or TRBV12-4 and TRBJ2-1; 8 bases map to TRBD1. The CDR3 spans 17 residues. The V and J ends lost 3 bases and 3 bases, in that order; junction bases with no gene match: 10.